This TCR beta chain was retrieved from a study of T cell responses to AZD1222 COVID-19 vaccine. The method was immunoSEQ multiplex PCR; TCRdb's version includes in-frame clones alone and lacks a portion of them. The sample lists 150,000 to 200,000 clones; 85% to 95% were seen once. There are 18 residues in the CDR3. V was trimmed by 1 base and J by 0 bases, leaving 14 bases between them. Germline assignment: CDR1 SGHRS and CDR2 YFSETQ. The rearrangement uses TRBV5-1 and TRBJ1-6; tentatively, D is TRBD1 (5 bases). Sequenced here: peripheral blood, sampled on day 0 of AZD1222 vaccination. The clonotype was recovered from an adult in good health. Here the CDR3 DNA reads TGCGCCAGCAGCTTGATTATGGCGGGGGGCTCCTATAATTCACCCCTCCACTTT. Translating it yields CASSLIMAGGSYNSPLHF.